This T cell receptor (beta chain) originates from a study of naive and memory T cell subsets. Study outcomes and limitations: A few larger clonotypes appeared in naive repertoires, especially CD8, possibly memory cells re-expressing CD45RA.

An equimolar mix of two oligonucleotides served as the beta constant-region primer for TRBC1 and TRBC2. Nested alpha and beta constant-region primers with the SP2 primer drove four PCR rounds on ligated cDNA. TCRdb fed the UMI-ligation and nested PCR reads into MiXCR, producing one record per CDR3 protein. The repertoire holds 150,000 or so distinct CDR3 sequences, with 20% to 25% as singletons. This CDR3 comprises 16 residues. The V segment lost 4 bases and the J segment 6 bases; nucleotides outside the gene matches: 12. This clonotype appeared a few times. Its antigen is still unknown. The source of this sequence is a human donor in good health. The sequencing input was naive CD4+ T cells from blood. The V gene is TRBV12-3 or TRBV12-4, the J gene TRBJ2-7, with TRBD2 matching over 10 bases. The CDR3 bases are TGTGCCAGCAGTTATATAGCGGGAGGTTCGTCCGCCGAGCAGTACTTC. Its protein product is CASSYIAGGSSAEQYF.